This T cell receptor (beta chain) emerged from a study of blood T cells in healthy people across ages. A few counts support this clonotype. No antigen is known for it. Alongside a J-beta primer mix, a sample-barcoded 5' primer served in a second PCR lasting roughly 7 to 11 cycles. TCRdb reanalysed the 5' RACE reads using MiXCR and keeps one entry per CDR3 protein. This table holds around 500,000 distinct CDR3 sequences, about 25% found once. General study findings and limits: Whereas aged donors had fewer naive CD4+ cells, long-lived donors had more of them and higher diversity.

The CDR3 totals 18 residues. Germline V CDR1 and CDR2: SGHRS, YFSETQ. V shed 1 base and J 2 bases; nucleotides not matched to a gene: 13. These data also formed part of another study, on T cells of mothers and their children. That paper states: The yield was over 8.5 million TCR beta CDR3 reads from each mother and roughly 3 million from each child. Pairs that are related and pairs that are unrelated have TCR recombination output shaped similarly by thymic selection. Biologically related mothers and children overlapped slightly more than unrelated pairs, a non-significant difference.

The TCR comes from a boy under 10 years old in good health. Sequencing used blood. V usage is TRBV5-1 and J usage is TRBJ2-7, with 9 nucleotides matching TRBD1. CDR3 nucleotide sequence: TGCGCCAGCAGCTTGAGGGGGATAGGGACAGGGAGTCCCTACGAGCAGTACTTC. Its translation is CASSLRGIGTGSPYEQYF.